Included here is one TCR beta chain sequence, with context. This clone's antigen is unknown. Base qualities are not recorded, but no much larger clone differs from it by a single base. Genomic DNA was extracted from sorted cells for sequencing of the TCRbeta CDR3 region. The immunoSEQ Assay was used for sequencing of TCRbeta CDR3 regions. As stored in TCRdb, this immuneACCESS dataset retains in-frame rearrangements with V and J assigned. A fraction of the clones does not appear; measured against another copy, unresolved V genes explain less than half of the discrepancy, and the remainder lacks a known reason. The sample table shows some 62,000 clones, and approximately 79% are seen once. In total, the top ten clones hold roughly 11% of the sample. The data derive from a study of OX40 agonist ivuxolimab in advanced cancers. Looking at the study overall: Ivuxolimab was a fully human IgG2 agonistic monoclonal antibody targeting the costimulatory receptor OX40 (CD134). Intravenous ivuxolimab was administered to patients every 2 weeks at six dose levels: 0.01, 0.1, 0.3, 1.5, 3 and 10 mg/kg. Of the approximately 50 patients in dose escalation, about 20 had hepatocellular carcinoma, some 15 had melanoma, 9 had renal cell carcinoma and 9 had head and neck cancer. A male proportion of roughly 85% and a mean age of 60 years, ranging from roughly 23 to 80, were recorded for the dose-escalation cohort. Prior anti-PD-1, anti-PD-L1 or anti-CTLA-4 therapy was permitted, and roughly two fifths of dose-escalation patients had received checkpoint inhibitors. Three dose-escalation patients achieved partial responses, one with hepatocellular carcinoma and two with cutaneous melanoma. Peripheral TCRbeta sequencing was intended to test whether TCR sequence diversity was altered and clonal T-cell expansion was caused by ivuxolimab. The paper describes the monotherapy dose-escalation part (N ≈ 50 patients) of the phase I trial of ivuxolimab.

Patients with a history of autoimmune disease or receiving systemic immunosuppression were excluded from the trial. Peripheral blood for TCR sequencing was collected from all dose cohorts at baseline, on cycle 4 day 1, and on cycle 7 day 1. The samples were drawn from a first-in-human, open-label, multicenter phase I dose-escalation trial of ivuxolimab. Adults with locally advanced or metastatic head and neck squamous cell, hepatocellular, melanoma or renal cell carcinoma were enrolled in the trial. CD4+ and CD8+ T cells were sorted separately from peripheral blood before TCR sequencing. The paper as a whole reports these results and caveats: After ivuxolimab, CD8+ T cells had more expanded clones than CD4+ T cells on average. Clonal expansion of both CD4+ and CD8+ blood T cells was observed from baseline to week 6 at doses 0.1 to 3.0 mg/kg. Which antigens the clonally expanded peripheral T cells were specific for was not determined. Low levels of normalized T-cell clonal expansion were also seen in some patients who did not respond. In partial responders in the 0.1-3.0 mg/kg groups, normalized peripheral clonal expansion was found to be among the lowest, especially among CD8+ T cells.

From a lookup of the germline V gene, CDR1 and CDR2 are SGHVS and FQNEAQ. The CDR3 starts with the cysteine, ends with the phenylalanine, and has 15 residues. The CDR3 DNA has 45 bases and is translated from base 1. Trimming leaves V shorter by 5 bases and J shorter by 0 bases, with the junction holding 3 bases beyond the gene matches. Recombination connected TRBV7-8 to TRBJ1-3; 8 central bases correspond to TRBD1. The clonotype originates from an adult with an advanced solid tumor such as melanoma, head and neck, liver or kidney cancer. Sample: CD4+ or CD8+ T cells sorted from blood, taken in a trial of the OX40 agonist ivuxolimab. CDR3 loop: CASSPDRASGNTIYF. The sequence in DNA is TGTGCCAGCAGCCCGGACAGGGCCTCTGGAAACACCATATATTTT.